These T cell receptor beta chains were read from a single sample in a study of brain T cells in children with intractable seizures. The protocol was immunoSEQ multiplex PCR, while the TCRdb copy is restricted to in-frame clones and leaves out a portion. There are under 400,000 clones in the sample; 93% occur only once, and 5.5% to 6% lies in the top ten. Sequencing used peripheral blood, obtained roughly 5 months after surgery. The receptors shown here come from a boy under three years old with tuberous sclerosis and intractable seizures. The CDR3 runs from the conserved cysteine through the conserved F or W. A D gene is named only where the DNA matches it firmly. Clone size appears in some rows only: once, few, many, or a class for an expanded clone.

>-|-|TRBV7-9|TRBJ1-1
TGTGCCAGCAGCCTAGGAGGACCGTTGAACACTGAAGCTTTCTTT
CASSLGGPLNTEAFF
>-|TRBD1|TRBV6-6|TRBJ1-2
TGTGCCAGCAGTTACCCCGGGACAGCCTATGGCTACACCTTC
CASSYPGTAYGYTF
>-|-|TRBV30|TRBJ1-3
TGTGCCTGGAGTGTTGGGTGGGGTACTGGAAACACCATATATTTT
CAWSVGWGTGNTIYF
>-|TRBD1|TRBV5-1|TRBJ2-1
TGCGCCAGCAGCTTGACAGGGGGCTACAATGAGCAGTTCTTC
CASSLTGGYNEQFF
>few|-|TRBV7-3|TRBJ2-1
TGTGCCAGCAGCTTAACGACGGGACGGACTATAGATGAGCAGTTCTTC
CASSLTTGRTIDEQFF
>-|-|TRBV30|TRBJ2-2
TGTGCCTGGAGTGACGGGGACGCCGGGGAGCTGTTTTTT
CAWSDGDAGELFF
>-|TRBD2|TRBV4-2|TRBJ2-1
TGTGCCAGCAGCCAACCCGGACGACCGGGACTAGTTTCGCATGAGCAGTTCTTC
CASSQPGRPGLVSHEQFF
>-|-|TRBV15|TRBJ2-7
TGTGCCACCAGCAGAGACAGGGATAGTGGGCAGTACTTC
CATSRDRDSGQYF
>-|-|TRBV7-9|TRBJ1-1
TGTGCCAGCAGCAGTAAGGACCGGCTTGAAGCTTTCTTT
CASSSKDRLEAFF
>once|-|TRBV5-1|TRBJ2-7
TGCGCCAGCAGCTTCGACCAGTCGAGAACCTACGAGCAGTACTTC
CASSFDQSRTYEQYF
>-|TRBD2|TRBV6-6|TRBJ2-3
TGTGCCAGCAGTTACCCGACTAGCGGGGGCACAGATACGCAGTATTTT
CASSYPTSGGTDTQYF